The 8 T cell receptor beta chains given below trace back to one sample, sequenced in a study of blood T cell repertoires in COVID-19. Assay used: immunoSEQ multiplex PCR; TCRdb lists only in-frame clones, some missing. The table lists about 280,000 clones, almost 90% of them singletons. The sequencing input was peripheral blood. The receptors derive from a woman aged 25-40 years with COVID-19, enrolled during active disease.

V gene TRBV3-1 (or the pseudogene TRBV3-2) combines with J gene TRBJ2-4, with 10 bases aligning to TRBD1. V was clipped by 3 bases and J by 0 bases; unmatched bases: 5. In germline, CDR1 is LGHDT, CDR2 YNNKEL (reference sequence). The CDR3 length is 17 residues. DNA for the CDR3: TGTGCCAGCAGCCAGAGGGGACAGGGGATAGCCAAAAACATTCAGTACTTC. Translating gives CASSQRGQGIAKNIQYF.

This clone was seen only once. The rearrangement uses TRBV7-2 and TRBJ2-5, with D possibly matching TRBD2 (5 bases). CDR1 SGHTA and CDR2 FQGNSA come from the germline V gene. The CDR3 runs 15 residues. The V gene lost 0 bases and the J gene lost 5 bases, with 13 bases spanning the gap. The CDR3 nucleotides read TGTGCCAGCAGCTTAGCTTCCAGCCCGGGGGAGACCCAGTACTTC. This codes for CASSLASSPGETQYF. Drawing the rest from reference TRBV7-2 and TRBJ2-5, the complete variable domain is GAGVSQSPSNKVTEKGKDVELRCDPISGHTALYWYRQSLGQGLEFLIYFQGNSAPDKSGLPSDRFSAERTGGSVSTLTIQRTQQEDSAVYLCASSLASSPGETQYFGPGTRLLVL.

This clone appeared once. The gene calls are TRBV20-1 and TRBJ2-1; D is uncertain. The CDR3 has 11 residues. Trimming cost V 2 bases and J 4 bases, with 3 bases left between them. CDR1 and CDR2 from the germline V gene are DFQATT and SNEGSKA (reference sequence). CDR3 nucleotide sequence: TGCAGTGCTAGACCTTACAATGAGCAGTTCTTC. Translation gives CSARPYNEQFF.

The chain has TRBV4-1 and TRBJ1-2, with 7 nucleotides matching TRBD1. V lost 1 base to trimming and J lost 3 bases; unmatched junction nucleotides: 5. CDR3 length: 15 residues. Looked up from germline, CDR1 is MGHRA and CDR2 is YSYEKL. CDR3 sequence: CASSQVTGSYYGYTF. DNA of the CDR3: TGCGCCAGCAGCCAAGTGACAGGGTCCTACTATGGCTACACCTTC.

V gene TRBV5-6 combines with J gene TRBJ1-3, with no clear D. Trimming pared 3 bases from V and 10 bases from J, leaving 23 bases between. This CDR3 has 16 residues. The germline CDR1 and CDR2 sequences are SGHDT and YYEEEE. CDR3 sequence: CASSSMTSTTRHTIYF. In DNA form, the CDR3 reads TGTGCCAGCAGCTCGATGACATCAACAACCCGTCATACCATATATTTT.

This chain uses TRBV25-1 with TRBJ2-7, with 9 bases identical to TRBD1. The CDR3 loop spans 11 amino acids. V lost 9 bases, J lost 12 bases, and 9 bases stayed unmatched. Germline V CDR1 and CDR2: MGHDK, SYGVNS. DNA of the CDR3: TGTGCCAGGGTCTGGGACAGGGTAAGGTACTTC. Amino acids: CARVWDRVRYF.

The chain couples TRBV7-2 to TRBJ1-1, with D perhaps matching TRBD1 (5 bases). Trimming took off 8 bases at V and 0 bases at J, with 16 bases between the two ends. Germline lookup yields CDR1 SGHTA and CDR2 FQGNSA. This CDR3 has 15 amino acids. The CDR3 spells CASGRQTLMNTEAFF. In nucleotides, the CDR3 is TGTGCCAGCGGGCGACAGACCCTCATGAACACTGAAGCTTTCTTT.

The chain has TRBV25-1 and TRBJ2-3, with 9 positions matching TRBD2. Looked up from germline, CDR1 is MGHDK and CDR2 is SYGVNS. V trimming: 0 bases; J trimming: 4 bases; junction bases outside the gene matches: 2. The CDR3 totals 15 residues. The CDR3 DNA reads TGTGCCAGCAGTGAATATGCGGGAGGGTCAGATACGCAGTATTTT. This codes for CASSEYAGGSDTQYF. The complete variable domain, with remaining parts taken from reference TRBV25-1 and TRBJ2-3, reads EADIYQTPRYLVIGTGKKITLECSQTMGHDKMYWYQQDPGMELHLIHYSYGVNSTEKGDLSSESTVSRIRTEHFPLTLESARPSHTSQYLCASSEYAGGSDTQYFGPGTRLTVL.